Detailed here is one T cell receptor (beta chain). The entry originates in a study of OX40 agonist ivuxolimab in advanced cancers. Using immunoSEQ multiplex PCR, the repertoire was profiled, and TCRdb retains in-frame clones only, with some absent. The sample lists some 74,000 clones; 80% to 95% were seen once. This CDR3 contains 14 residues. Trimming pared 4 bases from V and 4 bases from J, leaving 14 bases between. The germline CDR1 and CDR2 sequences are SGHTS and YDEGEE. The sample here was CD4+ or CD8+ T cells sorted from blood, taken in a trial of the OX40 agonist ivuxolimab. The source is an adult with an advanced solid tumor such as melanoma, head and neck, liver or kidney cancer. The V gene is TRBV5-8, the J gene TRBJ1-2; D is uncertain. In DNA, the CDR3 is TGTGCCAGCAGCACGGGCCGGGAGGGCTATGGCTACACCTTC. Its protein is CASSTGREGYGYTF.